A single sample gave rise to the 14 T cell receptor beta chains below, sequenced in a study of blood T cell repertoires in COVID-19. TCRdb keeps only in-frame clones here, not all; method: immunoSEQ multiplex PCR. The sample has hundreds of thousands of clones, under 95% seen once; the top ten hold approximately 3.5%. The specimen sequenced was peripheral blood. These receptors all come from a woman younger than 35 who had recovered from COVID-19.

The genes are TRBV3-1 (or the pseudogene TRBV3-2) and TRBJ2-1, with D possibly being TRBD2 (7 bases). This CDR3 comprises 18 residues. From germline, CDR1 is LGHDT and CDR2 YNNKEL (reference sequence). V dropped 0 bases and J dropped 3 bases, with 18 bases sitting between them. CDR3 region: CASSQEGGVPTNYNEQFF. CDR3 sequence (DNA): TGTGCCAGCAGCCAAGAAGGGGGGGTCCCAACCAACTACAATGAGCAGTTCTTC.

The genes are TRBV6-6 and TRBJ1-1; D gene uncertain. This CDR3 has 16 amino acids. Germline-derived CDR1 and CDR2 are MNHNY and SVGAGI (reference sequence). V lost 2 bases and J lost 4, with 17 bases in between. As DNA, the CDR3 is TGTGCCAGCAGTTACGGCGGGTCGGCAGAGGGCACTGAAGCTTTCTTT. Translated: CASSYGGSAEGTEAFF.

V usage is TRBV4-1 and J usage is TRBJ2-5; 7 bases align to TRBD2. The CDR3 has 14 amino acids. Germline trimming cut 9 bases from V and 3 bases from J; bases unmatched to any gene: 10. Germline V gene data show CDR1 as MGHRA and CDR2 as YSYEKL. In DNA, the CDR3 is TGCGCCAGTAGTGCTAGCGGAGTGAAAGAGACCCAGTACTTC. It is translated as CASSASGVKETQYF.

The chain has TRBV10-2 and TRBJ2-3, with 9 bases lining up with TRBD1. This CDR3 is built from 14 residues. Looked up from germline, CDR1 is WSHSY and CDR2 is SAAADI. J lost 1 base, V lost 8 bases, and 4 bases had no gene match. The CDR3 DNA is TGCGCCAGCGTCGGGACAGGGCGCACAGATACGCAGTATTTT. Its translation: CASVGTGRTDTQYF.

The chain recombines TRBV4-3 with TRBJ2-5; D is undetermined. Germline loops: CDR1 LGHNA, CDR2 YSLEER. The CDR3 spans 13 residues. V dropped 4 bases and J dropped 0 bases, with 6 bases sitting between them. This CDR3 is CASSRTYQETQYF. For the CDR3, the DNA is TGCGCCAGCAGCCGAACTTACCAAGAGACCCAGTACTTC.

This clone was observed many times. The chain combines TRBV4-3 with TRBJ2-3, with a tentative D call TRBD2 (7 bases). There are 16 residues in the CDR3. Germline lookup yields CDR1 LGHNA and CDR2 YSLEER. V was cut by 4 bases and J by 2 bases, with 16 bases left in between. The CDR3 DNA reads as TGCGCCAGCAGCCTGTGGGGGGGGCGGGCCACAGATACGCAGTATTTT. The encoded protein is CASSLWGGRATDTQYF.

The V gene is TRBV7-2, the J gene TRBJ2-7; 11 nucleotides agree with TRBD2. Germline V gives CDR1 SGHTA, CDR2 FQGNSA. The CDR3 sequence is 16 residues long. The J segment lost 6 bases and the V segment lost 5 bases, leaving 12 bases of the junction unmatched. This CDR3 is CASSTGSTSGRVEQYV. In DNA, the CDR3 is TGTGCCAGCAGCACCGGTTCAACTAGCGGGAGAGTCGAGCAGTACGTC.

The chain joins TRBV10-3 to TRBJ1-1, with no clear D. V lost 3 bases and J lost 1, with 9 bases in between. Germline CDR1 reads ENHRY; CDR2 reads SYGVKD. There are 14 residues in the CDR3. The CDR3 region is CAISERQANTEAFF. The DNA for the CDR3 is TGTGCCATCAGTGAAAGGCAGGCGAACACTGAAGCTTTCTTT.

A remark on this clone: At one end, the junction sequence differs from germline, possibly due to a read error. The V call is TRBV5-1, the J call TRBJ2-1; 7 nucleotides line up with TRBD2. CDR1 is SGHRS, CDR2 YFSETQ, per germline. This CDR3 comprises 14 residues. The CDR3 nucleotides read TGCGCCAGCACCTTGGCGGGAGCCTACAATGAGCAGTTCTTC. As protein: CASTLAGAYNEQFF.

In DNA form, the CDR3 reads TGTGCCTGGAGTATGACAGGGTTTCCTGATCAGCCCCAGCATTTT. Its protein is CAWSMTGFPDQPQHF. V gene TRBV30 combines with J gene TRBJ1-5; the match to TRBD1 covers 7 bases. CDR3 length: 15 amino acids. Trimming removed 2 bases from V and 5 bases from J; junction bases left unmatched: 9. CDR1 is GTSNPN, CDR2 SVGIG, per germline (reference sequence).

V gene TRBV19 combines with J gene TRBJ1-5, with a weak D call TRBD1 (5 bases). Germline V CDR1 and CDR2: LNHDA, SQIVND (reference sequence). The V end was cut by 1 base, the J end by 3 bases, with 7 bases between. The CDR3 runs 14 residues. Here the CDR3 DNA reads TGTGCCAGTAGTATAGGACAGTTCAATCAGCCCCAGCATTTT. This gives the protein CASSIGQFNQPQHF.

Regarding this clone: This CDR3 is also generated by other DNA sequences in the sample. The chain links TRBV5-1 to TRBJ2-5, with D hard to call. Germline lookup yields CDR1 SGHRS and CDR2 YFSETQ. The germline V and J ends were trimmed by 0 bases and 4 bases, with 7 bases remaining between them. This CDR3 is 13 amino acids long. CDR3 DNA: TGCGCCAGCAGCTTGGGGTCGGGAGAGACCCAGTACTTC. It translates to CASSLGSGETQYF.

The chain recombines TRBV7-9 with TRBJ1-2; the D gene is possibly TRBD1 (5 bases). Germline CDR1 is SEHNR and CDR2 is FQNEAQ (reference sequence). The CDR3 length is 18 residues. The V gene lost 2 bases and the J gene lost 2 bases, with 21 bases spanning the gap. Here the CDR3 reads CASSLIGGGTIANYGYTF. CDR3 nucleotides: TGTGCCAGCAGCTTAATCGGGGGAGGGACGATAGCAAACTATGGCTACACCTTC.

The rearrangement uses TRBV30 and TRBJ2-5; D not resolved. Germline lookup yields CDR1 GTSNPN and CDR2 SVGIG (reference sequence). The CDR3 is made up of 11 amino acids. V was shortened by 5 bases and J by 5 bases, with 9 bases between the two germline ends. The CDR3 sequence is CAWANRETQYF. The CDR3 bases are TGTGCCTGGGCTAACCGGGAGACCCAGTACTTC.